Shown below are 15 T cell receptor beta chains from a single sample sequenced in a study of blood T cell repertoires in COVID-19. Libraries were prepared by immunoSEQ multiplex PCR; TCRdb keeps only in-frame clonotypes and omits some of them. The sample lists 200,000 to 300,000 clones, around 90% seen once, with approximately 0.8% in the top ten. The sequenced sample was peripheral blood. Receptors originate from a man aged 30-40 years with COVID-19, enrolled during active disease.

This chain uses TRBV2 with TRBJ1-1; possibly TRBD1 for D (5 bases). Deletions cut 2 bases from V and 10 bases from J, with 20 bases between. CDR1 SNHLY and CDR2 FYNNEI come from the germline V gene. This CDR3 is built from 15 residues. Written as DNA, the CDR3 is TGTGCCAGCAGTGAATTTGGGGCAGGTGGGATTGGAGCTTTCTTT. It is translated as CASSEFGAGGIGAFF.

The genes are TRBV6-1 and TRBJ2-1; D call uncertain. V lost 3 bases, J lost 4 bases, and 4 bases lay in between. The CDR3 is 12 amino acids. Looked up from germline, CDR1 is MNHNS and CDR2 is SASEGT. The CDR3, as DNA: TGTGCCAGCAGTGACAGGTACAATGAGCAGTTCTTC. Translation: CASSDRYNEQFF.

The chain combines TRBV2 with TRBJ2-2; possible D gene TRBD1, 5 bases. CDR3 size: 14 residues. V was shortened by 8 bases and J by 6 bases, with 16 bases between the two germline ends. Germline assignment: CDR1 SNHLY and CDR2 FYNNEI. This CDR3 reads CASAPVTDAGELFF. CDR3 sequence (DNA): TGTGCCAGCGCTCCGGTGACAGACGCCGGGGAGCTGTTTTTT. Combining the CDR3 with reference TRBV2 and TRBJ2-2 gives the whole variable domain EPEVTQTPSHQVTQMGQEVILRCVPISNHLYFYWYRQILGQKVEFLVSFYNNEISEKSEIFDDQFSVERPDGSNFTLKIRSTKLEDSAMYFCASAPVTDAGELFFGEGSRLTVL.

This chain links TRBV4-1 with TRBJ2-7, with D tentatively TRBD2 (6 bases). Trimming stripped 0 bases from V and 7 bases from J, with 16 bases between. The CDR3 spans 15 residues. CDR1 is MGHRA, CDR2 YSYEKL, per germline. The CDR3: CASSQEIPGVGEQYF. In DNA form, the CDR3 reads TGCGCCAGCAGCCAAGAAATCCCGGGGGTGGGAGAGCAGTACTTC.

The genes are TRBV20-1 and TRBJ2-2, with D uncertain. This CDR3 is 12 amino acids long. V was pared by 3 bases and J by 5 bases, with 7 bases between. Germline values: CDR1 DFQATT, CDR2 SNEGSKA (reference sequence). CDR3 DNA sequence: TGCAGTGCTAGTGGGCTTACCGGGGAGCTGTTTTTT. Encoded protein: CSASGLTGELFF.

The chain is built from TRBV6-6 and TRBJ1-6, with a possible D match to TRBD1 (6 bases). V was pared by 5 bases and J by 7 bases, with 15 bases between. Germline assignment: CDR1 MNHNY and CDR2 SVGAGI (reference sequence). The CDR3 has 15 amino acids. The CDR3 sequence is CASSPRGADNSPLHF. CDR3 DNA: TGTGCCAGCAGTCCCCGGGGGGCCGACAATTCACCCCTCCACTTT.

V is TRBV5-4 and J is TRBJ2-1; D may be TRBD1 (5 bases). The CDR3 is 16 amino acids. The ends were cut back, 0 bases at V and 9 bases at J, with 19 bases in the middle. The V gene's germline CDR1 is SGHNT and CDR2 YYREEE (reference sequence). CDR3 DNA: TGTGCCAGCAGCTTGGCCGGCCCGGTGGGGCTAGTTGAGCAGTTCTTC. Translated, it gives CASSLAGPVGLVEQFF.

This chain joins TRBV7-6 and TRBJ2-5; a weak D match, TRBD1 (6 bases). V was trimmed by 4 bases and J by 5 bases, leaving 17 bases between them. Per the germline V gene, CDR1 is SGHVS and CDR2 is FNYEAQ. The CDR3 consists of 15 residues. This CDR3 is CASSYQLQGPETQYF. The CDR3 nucleotides are TGTGCCAGCAGCTATCAACTACAGGGTCCGGAGACCCAGTACTTC. Looking up the rest from reference TRBV7-6 and TRBJ2-5 gives the full variable domain: GAGVSQSPRYKVTKRGQDVALRCDPISGHVSLYWYRQALGQGPEFLTYFNYEAQQDKSGLPNDRFSAERPEGSISTLTIQRTEQRDSAMYRCASSYQLQGPETQYFGPGTRLLVL.

The chain employs TRBV10-3 and TRBJ1-2; D ambiguous. This CDR3 spans 13 amino acids. Germline CDR1 reads ENHRY; CDR2 reads SYGVKD. V was clipped by 4 bases and J by 6 bases, with 12 bases between them. The CDR3 is CAISGGGRDGYTF. CDR3 coding DNA: TGTGCCATCAGTGGGGGAGGGAGAGATGGCTACACCTTC.

The V call is TRBV24-1, the J call TRBJ1-6; 7 bases agree with TRBD1. The junction had 6 bases not matched to a gene; V was cut back by 7 bases and J by 7 bases. From germline, CDR1 is KGHDR and CDR2 SFDVKD. CDR3 length: 14 amino acids. The CDR3 sequence: CATRTTGWNSPLHF. CDR3 nucleotides: TGTGCCACCAGGACGACAGGGTGGAATTCACCCCTCCACTTT.

CDR3: CARSPDRGYSNQPQHF. CDR3 bases: TGTGCCAGAAGCCCCGACAGGGGCTATAGCAATCAGCCCCAGCATTTT. V usage is TRBV5-3 and J usage is TRBJ1-5; 8 positions agree with TRBD1. TRBV5-3 is an ORF; its function is uncertain. The CDR3 spans 16 residues. J was trimmed by 0 bases and V by 4 bases; bases with no gene match: 6.

The chain has TRBV7-2 and TRBJ2-7, with D unresolved. Trimming pared 1 base from V and 2 bases from J, leaving 15 bases between. Germline lookup yields CDR1 SGHTA and CDR2 FQGNSA. The CDR3 loop spans 16 amino acids. CDR3 DNA sequence: TGTGCCAGCAGCTTAGGCGGCAGAACCCAAACCTACGAGCAGTACTTC. It translates to CASSLGGRTQTYEQYF.

The chain carries TRBV6-1 and TRBJ1-1; 9 bases align to TRBD1. The CDR3 contains 12 residues. The ends lost 2 bases at V and 9 bases at J; junction bases unmatched: 1. Germline-derived CDR1 and CDR2 are MNHNS and SASEGT. CDR3 DNA sequence: TGTGCCAGCAGTGAAACAGGGGGCAAAGCTTTCTTT. Its protein product is CASSETGGKAFF.

The table lists this clone with a count of one. The V gene is TRBV11-1, the J gene TRBJ2-1; no reliable D call. The CDR3 sequence is 12 residues long. Trimming took off 2 bases at V and 6 bases at J, with 5 bases between the two ends. Per the germline V gene, CDR1 is SGHAT and CDR2 is FQDESV (reference sequence). The chain's CDR3 is CASSLPGNEQFF. In DNA form, the CDR3 reads TGTGCCAGCAGCTTACCGGGCAATGAGCAGTTCTTC.

Turning to this clone: This same CDR3 is encoded by further DNA sequences in the sample. The chain employs TRBV6-5 and TRBJ1-2, with a weak D call TRBD1 (6 bases). Trimming pared 6 bases from V and 2 bases from J, leaving 10 bases between. Germline values: CDR1 MNHEY, CDR2 SVGAGI. The CDR3 sequence is 13 residues long. The CDR3 coding sequence is TGTGCCAGCAGGTCAGACAGGAACTATGGCTACACCTTC. It codes for CASRSDRNYGYTF.